Listed below are T cell receptor beta chains from one sample, sequenced in a study of CD8 T cells in ankylosing spondylitis. TCRdb itself ran the 5' RACE reads through MiXCR, one entry per CDR3 protein. The repertoire has approximately 100,000 distinct CDR3 sequences, 7.5% to 9% of them found once; the top ten carry approximately 9.7%. The sequencing input was blood, either unsorted or a sorted T cell fraction (not recorded which). The receptors here all came from a male donor with ankylosing spondylitis or in good health (not recorded which). Each CDR3 is given with its conserved first and last residue. D genes are given only for firm matches. The size field is filled for only some rows; it gives once, few, many or a size class.

clone size	V gene	D gene	J gene	CDR3 DNA	CDR3 protein
few	TRBV4-3	NA	TRBJ2-6	TGCGCCAGCAGCCAAGATCCCCCGACAGGATATGGGGCCAACGTCCTGACTTTC	CASSQDPPTGYGANVLTF
many	TRBV9	TRBD2	TRBJ2-2	TGTGCCAGCAGCGTAATTCCGGGAGGGCCGCGGACCGGGGAGCTGTTTTTT	CASSVIPGGPRTGELFF
few	TRBV20-1	NA	TRBJ2-3	TGCAGTGCTAAAATAGCGGCTAATCCAAGCACAGATACGCAGTATTTT	CSAKIAANPSTDTQYF
many	TRBV12-3/TRBV12-4	NA	TRBJ1-1	TGTGCCAGCAGTTGGGGACCGTTCAACACTGAAGCTTTCTTT	CASSWGPFNTEAFF
NA	TRBV11-2	TRBD2	TRBJ2-3	TGTGCCAGCAGCGCCCGGGGAGCGGGGGTGTTCGCAGATACGCAGTATTTT	CASSARGAGVFADTQYF
many	TRBV12-3/TRBV12-4	NA	TRBJ2-7	TGTGCCAGCAGTTTAGAACAGGGACCCTACGAGCAGTACTTC	CASSLEQGPYEQYF
many	TRBV19	NA	TRBJ1-5	TGTGCCAGTAGTATGAGGGGTCACCGCAATCAGCCCCAGCATTTT	CASSMRGHRNQPQHF
many	TRBV7-2	NA	TRBJ1-3	TGTGCCAGCAGCTCAACCCGTAGGAGGGGGTATGGAAACACCATATATTTT	CASSSTRRRGYGNTIYF
few	TRBV18	NA	TRBJ2-4	TGTGCCAGCTCACCAGGGAGGAGCGACAAAAACATTCAGTACTTC	CASSPGRSDKNIQYF
many	TRBV19	NA	TRBJ2-1	TGTGCCAGTAGTATATGGGGTCCCGAACCCTACAATGAGCAGTTCTTC	CASSIWGPEPYNEQFF
NA	TRBV3-1	NA	TRBJ1-3	TGTGCCAGCAGCCAATGGACGGTGTCTGGAACCACCATATATTTT	CASSQWTVSGTTIYF
few	TRBV6-2/TRBV6-3	NA	TRBJ2-3	TGTGCCAGCAGTTACCCCGGGGGAGGCACTACGCAGTATTTT	CASSYPGGGTTQYF
many	TRBV18	TRBD1	TRBJ1-5	TGTGCCAGCTCCCCGGGACAGGGTATCAATCAGCCCCAGCATTTT	CASSPGQGINQPQHF
many	TRBV7-9	NA	TRBJ2-7	TGTGCCAGCAGCTTACGGCAGGGCTACGAGCAGTACTTC	CASSLRQGYEQYF
many	TRBV10-3	NA	TRBJ2-6	TGTGCCATCAGTGAGTTCTCTAACGGTGCCAACGTCCTGACTTTC	CAISEFSNGANVLTF
many	TRBV7-9	TRBD2	TRBJ2-7	TGTGCCAGCAGCTTATACGGCCCGAGGGAGGGCGAGCAGTACTTC	CASSLYGPREGEQYF
many	TRBV20-1	NA	TRBJ2-2	TGCAGTGCTAGAGGGAGCGACACCGGGGAGCTGTTTTTT	CSARGSDTGELFF
many	TRBV20-1	TRBD1	TRBJ1-5	TGCAGTGCTGGGACAGAGAACAATCAGCCCCAGCATTTT	CSAGTENNQPQHF